A selection of T cell receptor beta chains follows, all from one sample in a study of blood T cell repertoires in COVID-19. TCRdb keeps only in-frame clones here, not all; method: immunoSEQ multiplex PCR. Found here are roughly 220,000 clones, 85% to 90% of them singletons; the top ten hold about 9.4%. Sequenced input: peripheral blood. All receptors derive from a woman between 45 and 65 years old with COVID-19, enrolled during active disease. CDR3s include the opening cysteine and the closing phenylalanine or tryptophan. The order of the fields is clone size, V gene, D gene, J gene, CDR3 DNA, CDR3 protein. D genes are given only for firm matches. Some rows mark clone size as missing; the rest say once, few, many or name a class of expanded clone.

>NA|TRBV6-5|TRBD1|TRBJ1-2
TGTGCCAGCAGTCCTGGACAGGCCACTTTTTATGGCTACACCTTC
CASSPGQATFYGYTF
>NA|TRBV6-6|TRBD1|TRBJ2-7
TGTGCCAGCGTTAGGGGACAGGGGATTTACGAGCAGTACTTC
CASVRGQGIYEQYF
>NA|TRBV12-5|NA|TRBJ1-5
TGTGCTAGTGGACCCCCAGGGGATAGCAATCAGCCCCAGCATTTT
CASGPPGDSNQPQHF
>NA|TRBV13|TRBD1|TRBJ2-2
TGTGCCAGCAGCCAACCACAGGGGGCTGGGGACACCGGGGAGCTGTTTTTT
CASSQPQGAGDTGELFF
>NA|TRBV3-1/TRBV3-2|NA|TRBJ1-3
TGTGCCAGCAGCCAACCCCCGGGGAGGCACTCTGGAAACACCATATATTTT
CASSQPPGRHSGNTIYF
>once|TRBV28|NA|TRBJ2-1
TGTGCCAGCAGTTTAGGCGGGGGCTCTCACAATGAGCAGTTCTTC
CASSLGGGSHNEQFF
>NA|TRBV5-1|NA|TRBJ2-3
TGCGCCAGCACGCGGGGTCATAGCACAGATACGCAGTATTTT
CASTRGHSTDTQYF
>NA|TRBV19|NA|TRBJ1-2
TGTGCCAGTAGTATTGAGGCGCGCAGGGACTATGGCTACACCTTC
CASSIEARRDYGYTF
>NA|TRBV3-1/TRBV3-2|NA|TRBJ1-4
TGTGCCAGCAGCCAAGACCCGTCGGGAAGAAATGAAAAACTGTTTTTT
CASSQDPSGRNEKLFF
>NA|TRBV6-2/TRBV6-3|NA|TRBJ2-7
TGTGCCAGCAGCTCCCCAGGGAGGCTATCCTACGAGCAGTACTTC
CASSSPGRLSYEQYF
>NA|TRBV12-5|TRBD2|TRBJ2-1
TGTGCTAGTGGTTTTAAAGCGGGGGTGGTTGAGCAGTTCTTC
CASGFKAGVVEQFF
>NA|TRBV7-2|NA|TRBJ2-7
TGTGCCAGCAGGAGAGCCTTTGCCGGGACACCCTCCTACGAGCAGTACTTC
CASRRAFAGTPSYEQYF
>NA|TRBV27|TRBD1|TRBJ1-4
TGTGCCAGCAGCCTAGGGACAGGGGGTAAACTGTTTTTT
CASSLGTGGKLFF